The T cell receptor (beta chain) described here comes from a study of blood T cell repertoires in COVID-19. The wider study: Some COVID-19 samples were acute and others convalescent; all came from the United States, Italy and Spain. PBMCs, B-cell-depleted T cells, or T cells provided the cDNA or gDNA that made up the material.

Trimming shortened V by 7 bases and J by 0 bases, and 9 bases separated the two germline ends. Germline loops: CDR1 KGHDR, CDR2 SFDVKD. The CDR3 consists of 14 residues. Authors' processing steps: It was from reference gene primer amplification that nucleated cell counts were estimated. TCRdb's copy holds only in-frame clones and misses some; the assay was immunoSEQ multiplex PCR. V and J calls and clone size follow that table, whereas D and trimming were derived from the DNA. The sample carries 250,000 or so clones, around 85% recorded once. The chain has TRBV24-1 and TRBJ1-5; D uncertain. The sample comprised peripheral blood. The sequence was collected from a man in his 60s with acute or convalescent COVID-19. The CDR3 DNA is TGTGCCACCAGCGTACACGATAGCAATCAGCCCCAGCATTTT. It specifies CATSVHDSNQPQHF.